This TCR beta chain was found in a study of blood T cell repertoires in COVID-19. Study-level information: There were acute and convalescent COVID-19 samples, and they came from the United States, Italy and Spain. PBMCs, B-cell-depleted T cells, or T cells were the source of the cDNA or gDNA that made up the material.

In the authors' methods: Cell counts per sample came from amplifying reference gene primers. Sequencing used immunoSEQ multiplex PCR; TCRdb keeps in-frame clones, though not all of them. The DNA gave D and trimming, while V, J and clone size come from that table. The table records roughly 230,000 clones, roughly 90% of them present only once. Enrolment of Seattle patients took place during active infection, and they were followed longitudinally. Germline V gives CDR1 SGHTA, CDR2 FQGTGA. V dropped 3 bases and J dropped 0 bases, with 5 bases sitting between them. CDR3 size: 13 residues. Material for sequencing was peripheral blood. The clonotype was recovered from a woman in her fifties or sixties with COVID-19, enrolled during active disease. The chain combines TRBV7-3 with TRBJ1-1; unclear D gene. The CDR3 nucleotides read TGTGCCAGCAGCTTTAACATGAACACTGAAGCTTTCTTT. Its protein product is CASSFNMNTEAFF.